This record concerns one TCR beta chain sequence. Its antigen is unidentified. Unmatched junction bases numbered 3, after V lost 5 bases and J lost 7 bases. This CDR3 has 14 amino acids. The germline CDR1 and CDR2 sequences are MNHNS and SASEGT. TCRdb called the 5' RACE reads again in MiXCR, with one record for every CDR3 protein. The sample lists some 500,000 distinct CDR3 sequences; 22% were seen once. The data are from a study of identical twins. General study results and limits: In cord blood, abundant beta clonotypes had fewer insertions; memory showed no trend.

The same specimen was also included in a second study, on T cells expressing NK-cell markers. From that second work: Out of eight donors sequenced, seven tested HCMV-seropositive and the remaining one seronegative.

This rearrangement joins TRBV6-1 to TRBJ1-6; 9 bases are a match to TRBD1. The sequencing input was CD4+ T cells sorted from blood. The sequence was collected from a woman in her late teens or twenties in good health. The CDR3 DNA reads as TGTGCCAGCAGTCGGACAGGGGAGAATTCACCCCTCCACTTT. Translation gives CASSRTGENSPLHF.